The clone carrying this T cell receptor beta chain has a handful of counts. The target antigen is unknown. The sample belongs to a study of CD8+ T cells in alopecia areata. The wider study: Treated patients received oral tofacitinib, 5 to 10 mg twice daily. Among treated patients, severity was scored by affected scalp area percentage. Findings and limits, study-wide: On tofacitinib, scalp and blood still held many of the expanded lesional clones. Patients shared TCRs less clearly than mice did, possibly for HLA-related reasons.

The sequencing template was cDNA reverse transcribed from extracted RNA. Profiled with immunoSEQ multiplex PCR; TCRdb holds only in-frame clones, not every one. The sample carries about 180,000 clones, roughly 53% recorded once. Treatment given: oral pan-JAK inhibitor, 5-10 mg twice daily. Trimming pared 0 bases from V and 0 bases from J, leaving 5 bases between. The CDR3 covers 14 residues. CDR1 is PRHDT and CDR2 is FYEKMQ in the germline V gene (reference sequence). The material sequenced was CD8+ T cells sorted from blood, taken at week 24, from a patient treated with tofacitinib. The V gene is TRBV13, the J gene TRBJ1-1; D is uncertain. The source is a human donor with alopecia areata. The CDR3 DNA reads TGTGCCAGCAGCTTAGGGGGGATGAACACTGAAGCTTTCTTT. This encodes CASSLGGMNTEAFF.